Below, 16 T cell receptor beta chains from the same sample are listed, as sequenced in a study of graft-versus-host responses after intestinal transplantation (TCRdb year 2021). Read against the paper, the sample's time point label means: cells obtained before transplantation from donor or recipient. Libraries were made using the immunoSEQ multiplex PCR assay. The table comes from immuneACCESS by way of TCRdb, which keeps in-frame sequences with V and J called. Part of the clones is missing from these tables; in studies checked, under half for an unresolved V gene and the rest for unknown reasons. For this sample there are about 90,000 clones; 85% to 95% appear just once. Jointly, the top ten make up about 1.1% of the sample. No antigen has been assigned to these receptors. This sample comprised unstimulated CD8+ T cells sorted from spleen or lymph node cells, obtained before transplant. These receptors were taken from a human donor who was the organ donor for an intestinal transplant.

This chain uses TRBV7-6 with TRBJ1-6; D gene unclear. The CDR3 consists of 13 residues. The V and J ends lost 3 bases and 6 bases respectively, with 6 bases between them. Looked up from germline, CDR1 is SGHVS and CDR2 is FNYEAQ. The chain's CDR3 is CASSLVANSPLHF. The CDR3 DNA sequence: TGTGCCAGCAGCTTGGTGGCTAATTCACCCCTCCACTTT.

The J gene is TRBJ2-5, the V gene TRBV27; D may be TRBD2 (6 bases). V lost 5 bases, J lost 0 bases, and 19 bases lay in between. The germline CDR1 and CDR2 sequences are MNHEY and SMNVEV (reference sequence). The CDR3 has 17 amino acids. CDR3 protein: CASSPPGVAVNQETQYF. CDR3 nucleotides: TGTGCCAGCAGTCCCCCCGGGGTAGCGGTGAACCAAGAGACCCAGTACTTC.

This chain connects TRBV7-9 to TRBJ2-3; 12 nucleotides agree with TRBD2. The CDR3 sequence is 17 residues long. Losses at the gene ends were 2 bases for V and 4 bases for J; bases not matched to a gene: 7. CDR1 SEHNR and CDR2 FQNEAQ come from the germline V gene (reference sequence). The CDR3 sequence: CASSLRGSSGGADTQYF. CDR3 bases: TGTGCCAGCAGCTTAAGGGGATCTAGCGGGGGGGCAGATACGCAGTATTTT.

This chain links TRBV5-1 with TRBJ2-1; D is perhaps TRBD1 (6 bases). Germline CDR1 and CDR2: SGHRS and YFSETQ. The CDR3 totals 13 residues. With 0 bases removed from V and 6 bases from J, the gap between germline ends came to 7 bases. CDR3 protein: CASSLVGGNEQFF. Here the CDR3 DNA reads TGCGCCAGCAGCTTGGTAGGGGGCAATGAGCAGTTCTTC.

The chain combines TRBV5-5 with TRBJ2-7; a weak D match, TRBD2 (7 bases). V lost 4 bases and J lost 3, with 23 bases in between. The CDR3 contains 17 residues. CDR1 is SGHKS, CDR2 YYEKEE, per germline (reference sequence). The DNA of the CDR3 is TGTGCCAGCAGCCCGAGGGGGGGCCCGCCCCAGGTCTACGAGCAGTACTTC. It specifies CASSPRGGPPQVYEQYF.

The V gene is TRBV11-3, the J gene TRBJ2-7, with a weak D call TRBD2 (5 bases). V dropped 1 base and J dropped 3 bases, with 16 bases sitting between them. Germline lookup yields CDR1 SGHNT and CDR2 YENEEA. The CDR3 runs to 16 residues. The CDR3 loop reads CASSLAEHSGIYEQYF. The DNA for the CDR3 is TGTGCCAGCAGCTTAGCCGAGCATTCGGGAATCTACGAGCAGTACTTC.

The chain is built from TRBV9 and TRBJ2-2, with 9 nucleotides matching TRBD1. Germline CDR1 and CDR2: SGDLS and YYNGEE. The CDR3 consists of 16 residues. V was pared by 3 bases and J by 3 bases, with 6 bases of the junction left unmatched. The CDR3 DNA follows: TGTGCCAGCAGCGGGGACAGGGACAGATACACCGGGGAGCTGTTTTTT. Translation gives CASSGDRDRYTGELFF.

The CDR3 coding sequence is TGTGCCAGCAAGATCCGGTCGACAGGGGTCGAGCAGTACTTC. This codes for CASKIRSTGVEQYF. The chain combines TRBV7-8 with TRBJ2-7; 8 bases map to TRBD1. Trimming cost V 7 bases and J 6 bases; bases outside gene matches: 11. The CDR3 is 14 amino acids. Per the germline V gene, CDR1 is SGHVS and CDR2 is FQNEAQ.

The chain employs TRBV7-3 and TRBJ2-5; TRBD2 agrees at 10 bases. From germline, CDR1 is SGHTA and CDR2 FQGTGA. The CDR3 contains 19 residues. V shed 2 bases and J 2 bases; nucleotides not matched to a gene: 14. DNA for the CDR3: TGTGCCAGCAGCTTAGGGGCGGTGGTGAGCGGGGGGGGACAAGAGACCCAGTACTTC. Protein sequence: CASSLGAVVSGGGQETQYF. Full variable domain (missing parts from reference TRBV7-3 and TRBJ2-5): GAGVSQTPSNKVTEKGKYVELRCDPISGHTALYWYRQSLGQGPEFLIYFQGTGAADDSGLPNDRFFAVRPEGSVSTLKIQRTERGDSAVYLCASSLGAVVSGGGQETQYFGPGTRLLVL.

This rearrangement joins TRBV4-2 to TRBJ2-1; possibly TRBD2 for D (6 bases). CDR3 length equals 15 residues. Germline loops: CDR1 LGHNA, CDR2 YNFKEQ. Trimming stripped 1 base from V and 6 bases from J, with 13 bases between. The CDR3 sequence is CASSQGVGSGNEQFF. CDR3 DNA sequence: TGTGCCAGCAGCCAAGGAGTTGGTAGCGGCAATGAGCAGTTCTTC.

The V and J genes are TRBV4-1 and TRBJ2-7; 11 nucleotides agree with TRBD2. Germline V gene data show CDR1 as MGHRA and CDR2 as YSYEKL. CDR3 length: 18 amino acids. The trim removed 3 bases at V and 0 bases at J, leaving 10 bases unmatched. The CDR3 loop is CASSQAPTSGGFSYEQYF. CDR3 DNA: TGCGCCAGCAGCCAGGCTCCTACTAGCGGGGGTTTCTCCTACGAGCAGTACTTC.

The chain is built from TRBV7-8 and TRBJ2-3; 11 positions match TRBD1. The germline V gene has CDR1 SGHVS and CDR2 FQNEAQ. The J segment lost 10 bases and the V segment lost 3 bases, leaving 21 bases of the junction unmatched. This CDR3 contains 19 residues. The CDR3 here is CASSFITGQGDYLSEAQYF. The CDR3 DNA sequence: TGTGCCAGCAGCTTCATAACGGGACAGGGGGACTACTTGTCTGAGGCGCAGTATTTT. The whole variable domain, filled in from reference TRBV7-8 and TRBJ2-3, reads GAGVSQSPRYKVAKRGQDVALRCDPISGHVSLFWYQQALGQGPEFLTYFQNEAQLDKSGLPSDRFFAERPEGSVSTLKIQRTQQEDSAVYLCASSFITGQGDYLSEAQYFGPGTRLTVL.

The chain is built from TRBV30 and TRBJ2-5, with 7 bases identical to TRBD1. The CDR3 is 14 amino acids. Trimming cost V 7 bases and J 3 bases; bases outside gene matches: 11. Germline V lookup: CDR1 GTSNPN, CDR2 SVGIG (reference sequence). The CDR3 is CASSPGQWKETQYF. The CDR3 DNA reads TGTGCCTCATCCCCGGGACAGTGGAAAGAGACCCAGTACTTC.

This clone was counted once. This chain joins TRBV9 and TRBJ2-5; TRBD2 might be the D (6 bases). The CDR3 consists of 14 residues. Germline assignment: CDR1 SGDLS and CDR2 YYNGEE. V lost 3 bases to trimming and J lost 2 bases, with 11 bases between them. CDR3 in DNA: TGTGCCAGCAGCGCCGGGGGTCCTCAAGAGACCCAGTACTTC. It encodes CASSAGGPQETQYF.

The rearrangement joins TRBV6-1 to TRBJ2-3, with a weak D call TRBD2 (7 bases). The germline V gene has CDR1 MNHNS and CDR2 SASEGT. The CDR3 is made up of 17 amino acids. Deletions cut 4 bases from V and 1 base from J, with 18 bases between. The CDR3 region is CASSGKGGALGTDTQYF. CDR3 in DNA: TGTGCCAGCAGTGGCAAGGGGGGGGCCCTAGGCACAGATACGCAGTATTTT.

The count of this clone is one. This chain connects TRBV10-3 to TRBJ1-4, with D unresolved. Germline CDR1 is ENHRY and CDR2 is SYGVKD. The V and J ends lost 2 bases and 8 bases respectively, with 15 bases between them. The CDR3 covers 15 residues. Here the CDR3 reads CAISETPGDGEKLFF. The CDR3 DNA sequence: TGTGCCATCAGTGAGACCCCCGGGGATGGGGAAAAACTGTTTTTT.